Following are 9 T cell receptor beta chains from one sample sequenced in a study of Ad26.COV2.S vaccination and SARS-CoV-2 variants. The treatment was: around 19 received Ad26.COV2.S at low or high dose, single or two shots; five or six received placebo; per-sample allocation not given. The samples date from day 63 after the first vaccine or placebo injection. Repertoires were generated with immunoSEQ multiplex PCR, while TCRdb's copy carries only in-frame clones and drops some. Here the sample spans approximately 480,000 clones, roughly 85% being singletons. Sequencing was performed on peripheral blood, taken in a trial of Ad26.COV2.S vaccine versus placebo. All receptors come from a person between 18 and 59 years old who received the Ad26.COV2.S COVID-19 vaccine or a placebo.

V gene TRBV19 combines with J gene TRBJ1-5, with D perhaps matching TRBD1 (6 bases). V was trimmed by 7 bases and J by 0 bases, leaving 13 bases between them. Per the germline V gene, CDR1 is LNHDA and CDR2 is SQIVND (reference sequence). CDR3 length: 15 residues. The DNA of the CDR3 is TGTGCCAGTACCTACCGACAGGCTAGCAATCAGCCCCAGCATTTT. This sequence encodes CASTYRQASNQPQHF.

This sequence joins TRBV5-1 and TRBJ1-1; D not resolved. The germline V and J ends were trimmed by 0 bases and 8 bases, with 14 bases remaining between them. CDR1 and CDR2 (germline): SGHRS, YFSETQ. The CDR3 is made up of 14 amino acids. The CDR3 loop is CASSLVGGEAEAFF. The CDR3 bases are TGCGCCAGCAGCTTGGTGGGTGGGGAGGCCGAAGCTTTCTTT.

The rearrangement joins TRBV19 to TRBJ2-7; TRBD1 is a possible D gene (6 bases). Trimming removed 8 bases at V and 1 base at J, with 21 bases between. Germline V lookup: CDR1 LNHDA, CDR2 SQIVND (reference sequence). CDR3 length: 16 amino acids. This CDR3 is CASFGPGVGSSYEQYF. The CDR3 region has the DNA TGTGCCAGTTTCGGCCCAGGGGTGGGGTCGTCCTACGAGCAGTACTTC.

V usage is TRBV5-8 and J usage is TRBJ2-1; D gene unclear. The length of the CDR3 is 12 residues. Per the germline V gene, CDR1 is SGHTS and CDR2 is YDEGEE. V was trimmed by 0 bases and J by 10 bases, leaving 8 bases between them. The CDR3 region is CASSLGFREQFF. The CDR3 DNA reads TGTGCCAGCAGCTTGGGTTTCAGGGAGCAGTTCTTC.

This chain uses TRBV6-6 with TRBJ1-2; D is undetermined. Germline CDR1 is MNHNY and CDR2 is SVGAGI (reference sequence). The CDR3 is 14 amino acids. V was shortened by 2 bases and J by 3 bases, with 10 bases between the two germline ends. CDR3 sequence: CASSYGQVDYGYTF. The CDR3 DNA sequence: TGTGCCAGCAGTTACGGGCAGGTCGACTATGGCTACACCTTC.

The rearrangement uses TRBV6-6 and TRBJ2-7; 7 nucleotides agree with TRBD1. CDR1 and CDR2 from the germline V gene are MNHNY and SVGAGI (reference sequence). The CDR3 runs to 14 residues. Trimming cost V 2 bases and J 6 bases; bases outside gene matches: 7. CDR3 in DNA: TGTGCCAGCAGTTACCGACAGGGACGCGCCGAGCAGTACTTC. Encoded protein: CASSYRQGRAEQYF.

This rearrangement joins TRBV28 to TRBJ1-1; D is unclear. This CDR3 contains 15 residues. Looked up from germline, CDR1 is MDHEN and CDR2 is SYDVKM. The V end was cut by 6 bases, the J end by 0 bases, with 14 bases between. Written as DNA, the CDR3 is TGTGCCAGCAGAACCGCAGCAGTGATGAACACTGAAGCTTTCTTT. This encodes CASRTAAVMNTEAFF.

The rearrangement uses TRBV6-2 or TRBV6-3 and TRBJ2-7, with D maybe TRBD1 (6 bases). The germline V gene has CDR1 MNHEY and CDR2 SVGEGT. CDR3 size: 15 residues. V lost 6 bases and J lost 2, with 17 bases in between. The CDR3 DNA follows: TGTGCCAGCAGCCAAACCGGGACAAAGACCTACGAGCAGTACTTC. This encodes CASSQTGTKTYEQYF.

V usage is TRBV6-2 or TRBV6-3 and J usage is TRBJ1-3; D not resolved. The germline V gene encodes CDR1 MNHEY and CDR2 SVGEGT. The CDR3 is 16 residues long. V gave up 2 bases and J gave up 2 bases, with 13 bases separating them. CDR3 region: CASSYPTSGPGNTIYF. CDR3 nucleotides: TGTGCCAGCAGTTACCCGACCTCGGGTCCTGGAAACACCATATATTTT.